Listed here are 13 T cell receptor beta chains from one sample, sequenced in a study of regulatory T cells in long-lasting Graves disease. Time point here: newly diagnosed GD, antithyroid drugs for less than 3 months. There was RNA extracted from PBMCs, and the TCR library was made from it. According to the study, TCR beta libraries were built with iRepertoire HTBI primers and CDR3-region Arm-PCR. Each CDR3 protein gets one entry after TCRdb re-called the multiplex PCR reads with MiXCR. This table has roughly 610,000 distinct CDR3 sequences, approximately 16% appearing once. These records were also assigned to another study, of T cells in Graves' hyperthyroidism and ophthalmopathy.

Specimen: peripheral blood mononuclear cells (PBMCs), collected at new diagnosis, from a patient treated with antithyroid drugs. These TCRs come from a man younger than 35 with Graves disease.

For the CDR3, the DNA is TGTGCCAGCAGTTACATACTAGCGGGAAAAGAGACCCAGTACTTC. It specifies CASSYILAGKETQYF. The rearrangement links TRBV6-2 or TRBV6-3 to TRBJ2-5, with 10 bases lining up with TRBD2. CDR1 is MNHEY, CDR2 SVGEGT, per germline. CDR3 length: 15 amino acids. Germline trimming cut 2 bases from V and 3 bases from J; bases unmatched to any gene: 3.

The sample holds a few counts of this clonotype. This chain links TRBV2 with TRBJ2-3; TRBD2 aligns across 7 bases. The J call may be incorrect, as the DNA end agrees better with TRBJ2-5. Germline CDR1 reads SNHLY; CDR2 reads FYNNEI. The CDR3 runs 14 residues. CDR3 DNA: TGTGCCGGCGCTGTGACTAGCCCTAAATTAACCCAGTACTTC. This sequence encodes CAGAVTSPKLTQYF.

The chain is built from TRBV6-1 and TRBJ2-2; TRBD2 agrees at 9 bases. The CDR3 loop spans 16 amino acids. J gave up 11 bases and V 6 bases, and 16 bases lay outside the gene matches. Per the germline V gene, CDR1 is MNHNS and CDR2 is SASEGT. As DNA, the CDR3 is TGTGCCAGCAGGCTAACGGGACTAGCTTTAGAGGTAGAGCTGTTTTTT. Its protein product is CASRLTGLALEVELFF.

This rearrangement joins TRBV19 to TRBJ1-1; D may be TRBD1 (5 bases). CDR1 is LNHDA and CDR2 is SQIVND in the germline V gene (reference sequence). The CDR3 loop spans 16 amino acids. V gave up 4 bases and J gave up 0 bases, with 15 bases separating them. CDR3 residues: CASSTYPGRVNTEAFF. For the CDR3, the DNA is TGTGCCAGTAGTACCTACCCGGGACGGGTGAACACTGAAGCTTTCTTT.

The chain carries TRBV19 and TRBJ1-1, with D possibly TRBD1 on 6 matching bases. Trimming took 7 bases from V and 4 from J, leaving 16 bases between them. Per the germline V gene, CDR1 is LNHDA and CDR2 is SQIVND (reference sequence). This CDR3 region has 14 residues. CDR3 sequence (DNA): TGTGCCAGTACCCAGGGGCAGGGAGGCACTGAAGCTTTCTTT. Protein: CASTQGQGGTEAFF.

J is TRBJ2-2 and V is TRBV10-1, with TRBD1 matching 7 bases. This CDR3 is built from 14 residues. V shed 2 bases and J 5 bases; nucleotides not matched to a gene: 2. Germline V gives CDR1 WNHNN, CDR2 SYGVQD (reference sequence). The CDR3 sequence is CASSEEQGTGELFF. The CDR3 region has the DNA TGCGCCAGCAGTGAGGAACAGGGGACCGGGGAGCTGTTTTTT.

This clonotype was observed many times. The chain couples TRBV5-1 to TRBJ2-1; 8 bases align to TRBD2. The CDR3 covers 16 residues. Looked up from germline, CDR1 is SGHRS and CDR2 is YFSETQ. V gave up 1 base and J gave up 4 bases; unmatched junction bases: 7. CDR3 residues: CASSLTSGWGYNEQFF. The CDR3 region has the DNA TGCGCCAGCAGCTTGACTAGCGGTTGGGGGTACAATGAGCAGTTCTTC. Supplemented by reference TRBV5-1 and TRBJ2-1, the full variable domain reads KAGVTQTPRYLIKTRGQQVTLSCSPISGHRSVSWYQQTPGQGLQFLFEYFSETQRNKGNFPGRFSGRQFSNSRSEMNVSTLELGDSALYLCASSLTSGWGYNEQFFGPGTRLTVL.

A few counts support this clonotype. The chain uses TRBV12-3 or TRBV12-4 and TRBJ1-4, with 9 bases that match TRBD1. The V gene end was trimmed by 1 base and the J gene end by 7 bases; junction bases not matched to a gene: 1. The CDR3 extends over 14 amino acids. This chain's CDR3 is CASSLGDRAEKLFF. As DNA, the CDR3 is TGTGCCAGCAGTTTAGGGGACAGGGCTGAAAAACTGTTTTTT.

CDR3 bases: TGCAGTGCTCCGATCGCCCCGGCTCTCTACGAGCAGTACTTC. It translates to CSAPIAPALYEQYF. The genes are TRBV20-1 and TRBJ2-7; D unresolved. The length of the CDR3 is 14 residues. The germline V gene has CDR1 DFQATT and CDR2 SNEGSKA (reference sequence). The ends were cut back, 5 bases at V and 3 bases at J, with 17 bases in the middle.

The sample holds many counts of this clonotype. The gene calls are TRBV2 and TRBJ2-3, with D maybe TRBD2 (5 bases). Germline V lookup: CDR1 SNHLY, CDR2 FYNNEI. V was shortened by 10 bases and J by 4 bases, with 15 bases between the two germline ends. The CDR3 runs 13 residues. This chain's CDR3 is CAIQDWVADTQYF. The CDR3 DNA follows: TGTGCCATCCAGGACTGGGTAGCAGATACGCAGTATTTT.

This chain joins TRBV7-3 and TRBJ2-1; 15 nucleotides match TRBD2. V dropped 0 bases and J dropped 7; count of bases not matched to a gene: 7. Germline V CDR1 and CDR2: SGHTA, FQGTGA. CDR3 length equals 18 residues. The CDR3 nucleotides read TGTGCCAGCAGCTTAACCGACCTTGGGACTAGCGGGAGGAATGAGCAGTTCTTC. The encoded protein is CASSLTDLGTSGRNEQFF.

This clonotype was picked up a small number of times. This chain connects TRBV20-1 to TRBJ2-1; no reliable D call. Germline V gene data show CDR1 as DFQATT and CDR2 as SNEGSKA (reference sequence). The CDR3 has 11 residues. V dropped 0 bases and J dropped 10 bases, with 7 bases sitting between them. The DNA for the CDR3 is TGCAGTGCTAGAGATGGGCAGGAGCAGTTCTTC. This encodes CSARDGQEQFF.

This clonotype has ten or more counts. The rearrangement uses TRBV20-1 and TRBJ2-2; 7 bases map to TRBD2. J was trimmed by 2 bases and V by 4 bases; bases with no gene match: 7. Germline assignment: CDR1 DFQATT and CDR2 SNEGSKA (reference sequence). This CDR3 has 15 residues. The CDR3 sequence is CSAIGSGGNTGELFF. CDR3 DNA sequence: TGCAGTGCTATTGGGTCGGGAGGAAACACCGGGGAGCTGTTTTTT.